This T cell receptor (beta chain) stems from a study of blood T cell repertoires in COVID-19. The CDR3 is made up of 16 amino acids. CDR1 is KGHDR, CDR2 SFDVKD, per germline. V gave up 4 bases and J gave up 1 base; unmatched junction bases: 5. Using immunoSEQ multiplex PCR, the repertoire was profiled, and TCRdb retains in-frame clones only, with some absent. There are about 250,000 clones in the sample; about 87% occur only once, and around 2.9% lies in the top ten. The gene calls are TRBV24-1 and TRBJ1-5; 8 bases map to TRBD1. Material: PBMCs or T cells enriched from blood (not recorded which). This receptor was obtained from a woman between 45 and 60 years old who had recovered from COVID-19. CDR3 coding DNA: TGTGCCACCAGTGACGGAGACAGGGGAAGCAATCAGCCCCAGCATTTT. Translating gives CATSDGDRGSNQPQHF.